This T cell receptor (beta chain) is from a study of T cell repertoires in cytomegalovirus infection. Study at large: CMV infection together with matching HLA type was indicated by public TCR beta signatures. The study, taken as a whole, reports: Carriers of CMV and the relevant HLA type were discriminated by public TCR beta frequency. HLA-C-restricted TCR beta clonotypes specific for CMV led the ex vivo response.

MiXCR, run by TCRdb on the reads, gives a single entry per CDR3 protein. The sample lists approximately 500,000 distinct CDR3 sequences; approximately 11% were seen once. The CDR3 covers 14 residues. Germline CDR1 reads SGHNT; CDR2 reads YYREEE (reference sequence). The ends were cut back, 4 bases at V and 5 bases at J, with 12 bases in the middle. A word on this clonotype: Its target is not known.

Sequenced: PBMCs. The rearrangement links TRBV5-4 to TRBJ2-2; D is tentatively TRBD1 or TRBD2 (6 bases each). This clonotype originated in a human donor in good health (CMV status not recorded). Some clones in this sample may be carry-over from other donors' samples. The CDR3 DNA reads as TGTGCCAGCAGCCCTAGGGGGGTAACCGGGGAGCTGTTTTTT. This codes for CASSPRGVTGELFF. The whole variable domain, remainder taken from reference TRBV5-4 and TRBJ2-2, is ETGVTQSPTHLIKTRGQQVTLRCSSQSGHNTVSWYQQALGQGPQFIFQYYREEENGRGNFPPRFSGLQFPNYSSELNVNALELDDSALYLCASSPRGVTGELFFGEGSRLTVL.